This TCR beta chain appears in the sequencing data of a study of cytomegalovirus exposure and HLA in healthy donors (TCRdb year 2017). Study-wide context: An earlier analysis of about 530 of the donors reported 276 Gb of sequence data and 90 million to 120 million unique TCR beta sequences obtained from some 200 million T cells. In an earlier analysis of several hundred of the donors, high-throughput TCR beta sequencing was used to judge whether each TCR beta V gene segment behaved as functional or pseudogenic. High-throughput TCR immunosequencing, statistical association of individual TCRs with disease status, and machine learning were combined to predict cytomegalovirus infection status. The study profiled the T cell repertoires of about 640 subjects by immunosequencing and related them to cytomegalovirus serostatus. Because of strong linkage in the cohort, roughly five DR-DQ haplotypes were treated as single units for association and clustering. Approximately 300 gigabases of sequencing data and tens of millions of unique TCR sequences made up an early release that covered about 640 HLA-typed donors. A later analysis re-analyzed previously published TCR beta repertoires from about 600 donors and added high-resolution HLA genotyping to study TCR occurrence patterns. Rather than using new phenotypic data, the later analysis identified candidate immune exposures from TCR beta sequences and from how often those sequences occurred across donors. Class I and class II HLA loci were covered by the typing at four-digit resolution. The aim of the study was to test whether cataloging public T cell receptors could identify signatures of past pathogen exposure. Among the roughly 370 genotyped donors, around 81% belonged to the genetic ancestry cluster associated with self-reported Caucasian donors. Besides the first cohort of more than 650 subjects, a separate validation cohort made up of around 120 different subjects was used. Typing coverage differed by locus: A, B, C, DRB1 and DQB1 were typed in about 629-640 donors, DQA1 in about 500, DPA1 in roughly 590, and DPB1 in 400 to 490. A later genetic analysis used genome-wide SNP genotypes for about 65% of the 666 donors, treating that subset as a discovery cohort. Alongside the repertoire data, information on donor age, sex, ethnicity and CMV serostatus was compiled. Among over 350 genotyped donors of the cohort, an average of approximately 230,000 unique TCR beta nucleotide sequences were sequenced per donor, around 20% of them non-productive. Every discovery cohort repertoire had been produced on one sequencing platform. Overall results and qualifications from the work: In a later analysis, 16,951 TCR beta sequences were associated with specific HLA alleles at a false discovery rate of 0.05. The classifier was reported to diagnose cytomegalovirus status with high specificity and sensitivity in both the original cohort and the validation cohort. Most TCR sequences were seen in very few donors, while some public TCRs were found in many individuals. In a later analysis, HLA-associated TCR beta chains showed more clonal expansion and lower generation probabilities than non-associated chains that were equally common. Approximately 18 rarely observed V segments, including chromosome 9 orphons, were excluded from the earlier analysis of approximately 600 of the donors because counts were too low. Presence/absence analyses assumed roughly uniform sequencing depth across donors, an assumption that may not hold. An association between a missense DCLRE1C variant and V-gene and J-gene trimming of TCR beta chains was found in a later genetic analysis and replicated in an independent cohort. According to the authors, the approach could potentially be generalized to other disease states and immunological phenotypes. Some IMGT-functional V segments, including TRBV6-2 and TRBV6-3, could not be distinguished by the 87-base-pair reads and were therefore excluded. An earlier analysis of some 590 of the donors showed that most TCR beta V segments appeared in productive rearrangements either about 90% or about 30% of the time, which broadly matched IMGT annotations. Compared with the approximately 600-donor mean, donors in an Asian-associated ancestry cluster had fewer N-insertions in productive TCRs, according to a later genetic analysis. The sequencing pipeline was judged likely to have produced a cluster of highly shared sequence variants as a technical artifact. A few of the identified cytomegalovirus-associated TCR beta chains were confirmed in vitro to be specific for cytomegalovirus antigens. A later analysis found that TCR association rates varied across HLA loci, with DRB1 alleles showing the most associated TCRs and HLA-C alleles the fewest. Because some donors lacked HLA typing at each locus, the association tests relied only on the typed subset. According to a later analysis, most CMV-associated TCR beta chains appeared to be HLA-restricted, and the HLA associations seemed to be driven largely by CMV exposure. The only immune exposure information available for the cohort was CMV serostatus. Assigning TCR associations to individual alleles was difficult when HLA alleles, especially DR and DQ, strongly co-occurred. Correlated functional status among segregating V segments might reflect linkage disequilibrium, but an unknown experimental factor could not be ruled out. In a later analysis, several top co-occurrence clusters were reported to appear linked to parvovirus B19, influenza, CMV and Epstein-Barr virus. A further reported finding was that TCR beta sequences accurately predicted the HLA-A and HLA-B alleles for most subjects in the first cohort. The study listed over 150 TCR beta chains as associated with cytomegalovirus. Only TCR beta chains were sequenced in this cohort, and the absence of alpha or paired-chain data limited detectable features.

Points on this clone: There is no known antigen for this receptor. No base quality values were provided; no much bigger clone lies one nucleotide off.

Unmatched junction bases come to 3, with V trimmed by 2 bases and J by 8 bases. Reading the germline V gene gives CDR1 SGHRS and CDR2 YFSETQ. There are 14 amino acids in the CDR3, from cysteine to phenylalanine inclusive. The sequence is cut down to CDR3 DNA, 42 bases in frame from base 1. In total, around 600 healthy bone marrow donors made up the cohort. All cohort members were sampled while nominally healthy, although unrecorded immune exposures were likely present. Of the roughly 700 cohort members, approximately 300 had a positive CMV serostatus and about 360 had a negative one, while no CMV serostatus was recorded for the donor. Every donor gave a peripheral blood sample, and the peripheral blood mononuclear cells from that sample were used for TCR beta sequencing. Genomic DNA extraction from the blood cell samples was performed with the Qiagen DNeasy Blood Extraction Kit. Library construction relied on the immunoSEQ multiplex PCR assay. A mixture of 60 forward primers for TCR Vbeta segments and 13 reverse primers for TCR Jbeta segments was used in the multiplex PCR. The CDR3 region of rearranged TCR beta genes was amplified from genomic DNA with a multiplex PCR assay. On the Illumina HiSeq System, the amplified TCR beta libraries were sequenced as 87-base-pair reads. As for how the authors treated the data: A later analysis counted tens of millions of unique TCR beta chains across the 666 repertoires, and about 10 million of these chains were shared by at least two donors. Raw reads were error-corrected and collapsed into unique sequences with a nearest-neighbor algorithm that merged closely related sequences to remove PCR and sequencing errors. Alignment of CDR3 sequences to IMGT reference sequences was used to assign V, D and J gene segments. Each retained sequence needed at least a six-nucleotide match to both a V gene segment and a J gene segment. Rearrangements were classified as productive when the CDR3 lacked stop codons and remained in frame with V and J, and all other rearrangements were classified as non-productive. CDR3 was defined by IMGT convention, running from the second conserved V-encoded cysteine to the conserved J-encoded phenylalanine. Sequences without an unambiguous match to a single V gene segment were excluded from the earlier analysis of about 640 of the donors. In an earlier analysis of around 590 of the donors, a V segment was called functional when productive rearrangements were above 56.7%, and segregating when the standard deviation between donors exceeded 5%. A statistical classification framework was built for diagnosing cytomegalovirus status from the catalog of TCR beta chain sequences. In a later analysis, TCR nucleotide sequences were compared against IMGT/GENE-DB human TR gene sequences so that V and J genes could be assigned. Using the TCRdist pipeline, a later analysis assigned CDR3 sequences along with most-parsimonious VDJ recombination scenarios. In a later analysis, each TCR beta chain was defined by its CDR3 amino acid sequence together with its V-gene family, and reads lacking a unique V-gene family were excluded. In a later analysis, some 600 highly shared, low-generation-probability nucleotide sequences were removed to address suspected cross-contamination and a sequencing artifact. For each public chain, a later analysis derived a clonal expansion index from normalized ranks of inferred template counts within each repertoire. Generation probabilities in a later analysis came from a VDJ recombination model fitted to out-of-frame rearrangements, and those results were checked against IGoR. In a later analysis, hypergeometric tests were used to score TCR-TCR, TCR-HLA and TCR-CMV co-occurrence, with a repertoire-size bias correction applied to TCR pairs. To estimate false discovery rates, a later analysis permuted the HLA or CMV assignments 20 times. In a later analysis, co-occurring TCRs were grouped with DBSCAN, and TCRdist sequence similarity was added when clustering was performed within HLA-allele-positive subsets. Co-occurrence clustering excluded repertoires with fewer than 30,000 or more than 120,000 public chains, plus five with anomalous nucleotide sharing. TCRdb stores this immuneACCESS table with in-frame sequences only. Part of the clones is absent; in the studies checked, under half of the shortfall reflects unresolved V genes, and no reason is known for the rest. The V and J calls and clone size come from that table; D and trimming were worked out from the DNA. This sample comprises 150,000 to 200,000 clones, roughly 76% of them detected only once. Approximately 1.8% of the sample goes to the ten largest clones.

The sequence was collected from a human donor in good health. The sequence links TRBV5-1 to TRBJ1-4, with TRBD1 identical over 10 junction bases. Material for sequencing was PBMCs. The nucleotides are TGCGCCAGCAGCTTTGGACAGGGGGGCGAAAAACTGTTTTTT. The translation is CASSFGQGGEKLFF. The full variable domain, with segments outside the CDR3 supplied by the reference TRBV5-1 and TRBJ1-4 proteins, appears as KAGVTQTPRYLIKTRGQQVTLSCSPISGHRSVSWYQQTPGQGLQFLFEYFSETQRNKGNFPGRFSGRQFSNSRSEMNVSTLELGDSALYLCASSFGQGGEKLFFGSGTQLSVL.